A selection of T cell receptor beta chains follows, all from one sample in a study of blood T cells in healthy people across ages. One entry per CDR3 protein results from TCRdb running MiXCR on the 5' RACE reads. The table has about 720,000 distinct CDR3 sequences, approximately 22% seen once. The sequencing input was blood. The origin of the receptors is a man aged 65 to 79 in good health. Both conserved end residues are part of each CDR3. The D gene is left open where the match is weak. Size values are once, few and many counts, or a class for expanded clones, and some rows have none.

j_call d_call v_call clone_size cdr3_aa cdr3_nt
TRBJ1-1 . TRBV6-5 . CASSFDRIPYEAFF TGTGCCAGCAGTTTCGACAGAATTCCCTATGAAGCTTTCTTT
TRBJ2-1 . TRBV19 . CATTPTGKGDNEQFF TGTGCCACTACCCCGACAGGAAAAGGAGACAATGAGCAGTTCTTC
TRBJ2-3 TRBD2 TRBV9 . CASSLRTSGGRGDTQYF TGTGCCAGCAGCCTCCGGACTAGCGGGGGCCGGGGAGATACGCAGTATTTT
TRBJ1-6 TRBD1 TRBV7-8 . CASSFGTENSPLHF TGTGCCAGCAGCTTCGGGACAGAAAATTCACCCCTCCACTTT
TRBJ2-3 . TRBV9 . CASSASTRGDTQYF TGTGCCAGCAGCGCATCGACTAGAGGAGATACGCAGTATTTT
TRBJ1-3 TRBD1 TRBV12-3/TRBV12-4 many CASSSTGAGNTIYF TGTGCCAGCTCGTCCACAGGGGCTGGAAACACCATATATTTT
TRBJ2-5 . TRBV12-3/TRBV12-4 many CASSLSSQETQYF TGTGCCAGCAGTTTGAGCTCTCAAGAGACCCAGTACTTC
TRBJ1-4 . TRBV7-9 . CASSLGGVDEKLFF TGTGCCAGCAGCTTAGGGGGCGTTGATGAAAAACTGTTTTTT
TRBJ1-1 . TRBV5-1 . CASSLGGNTEALF TGCGCCAGCAGCTTGGGTGGTAACACTGAAGCTCTCTTT
TRBJ2-7 TRBD2 TRBV3-1 . CASSPGLAGGYEQYF TGTGCCAGCAGCCCGGGACTAGCGGGGGGCTACGAGCAGTACTTC
TRBJ1-2 . TRBV28 . CASSRIVDYGYTF TGTGCCAGCAGCAGGATTGTCGACTATGGCTACACCTTC
TRBJ2-1 . TRBV14 few CASSQESADIHNEQFF TGTGCCAGCAGCCAAGAGTCAGCAGATATACACAATGAGCAGTTCTTC
TRBJ2-1 . TRBV20-1 . CSAPDADPYNEQFF TGCAGTGCCCCAGACGCCGACCCCTACAATGAGCAGTTCTTC
TRBJ2-7 TRBD2 TRBV3-1 few CASSETLTSGAYEQYF TGTGCCAGCAGCGAAACCTTGACTAGCGGGGCCTACGAGCAGTACTTC
TRBJ2-2 TRBD2 TRBV5-1 many CASSRGRPNTGELFF TGCGCCAGCAGCCGCGGGAGACCGAACACCGGGGAGCTGTTTTTT
TRBJ1-4 TRBD1 TRBV7-9 many CASSLGTGDEKLFF TGTGCCAGCAGCTTAGGGACAGGGGATGAAAAACTGTTTTTT
TRBJ2-1 TRBD2 TRBV6-6 . CASSGGLASTEQFF TGTGCCAGCAGTGGGGGACTAGCGTCCACTGAGCAGTTCTTC
TRBJ2-1 TRBD2 TRBV20-1 . CSATQSTSVRASVGEFF TGCAGTGCTACCCAATCTACTAGCGTGAGGGCCTCTGTCGGCGAGTTCTTC
TRBJ1-2 . TRBV7-2 . CASSSRRDYGYTF TGTGCCAGCAGCTCCCGACGAGACTATGGCTACACCTTC
TRBJ1-3 . TRBV10-3 few CAIRPDSSGNTIYF TGTGCCATCAGGCCGGACTCCTCTGGAAACACCATATATTTT
TRBJ1-2 . TRBV20-1 . CSARDRRAARSYGYTF TGCAGTGCTAGAGATCGGAGGGCGGCTAGATCCTATGGCTACACCTTC
TRBJ2-7 TRBD2 TRBV20-1 few CSAEGLAAYEQYF TGCAGTGCTGAGGGGCTAGCGGCCTACGAGCAGTACTTC
TRBJ1-5 . TRBV3-1 few CASSQRVSNQPQHF TGTGCCAGCAGCCAACGGGTTAGCAATCAGCCCCAGCATTTT
TRBJ1-4 . TRBV7-2 few CASRGGGPGAEKLFF TGTGCCAGCCGCGGGGGAGGTCCTGGGGCTGAAAAACTGTTTTTT
TRBJ1-2 . TRBV12-3/TRBV12-4 . CASSPGLAGNYGYTF TGTGCCAGCAGCCCCGGCTTGGCGGGAAACTATGGCTACACCTTC
TRBJ2-4 . TRBV12-3/TRBV12-4 many CASSLAGENIQYF TGTGCCAGCAGTTTGGCAGGGGAAAACATTCAGTACTTC
TRBJ1-2 . TRBV24-1 few CATSDFTGSGYTF TGTGCCACCAGTGATTTCACCGGCAGCGGCTACACCTTC
TRBJ2-1 . TRBV6-6 . CASSLLGGSVF TGTGCCAGCAGCCTACTCGGGGGTTCGGTCTTC
TRBJ1-1 . TRBV7-9 few CASSLFDPGTAFF TGTGCCAGCAGCTTATTTGACCCCGGAACGGCTTTCTTT
TRBJ2-1 TRBD1 TRBV18 few CASSTGQGGFGEQFF TGTGCCAGCTCAACTGGACAGGGAGGTTTCGGTGAGCAGTTCTTC
TRBJ2-1 . TRBV5-1 . CASSLVGGLENEQFF TGCGCCAGCAGCTTGGTGGGGGGATTGGAAAATGAGCAGTTCTTC
TRBJ2-3 . TRBV27 few CASSLRTHADTQYF TGTGCCAGCAGTTTGCGGACGCACGCAGATACGCAGTATTTT
TRBJ1-1 . TRBV29-1 few CSVARGRNTEAFF TGCAGCGTTGCCCGGGGGCGGAACACTGAAGCTTTCTTT
TRBJ2-1 . TRBV9 many CASSGGGSYNEQFF TGTGCCAGCAGCGGTGGGGGGTCCTACAATGAGCAGTTCTTC
TRBJ2-5 TRBD1 TRBV12-3/TRBV12-4 . CASSLPYRQGDGKETQYF TGTGCCAGCAGTCTCCCCTATAGACAGGGGGACGGTAAGGAGACCCAGTACTTC
TRBJ2-3 . TRBV12-3/TRBV12-4 . CASSSGYTQYF TGTGCCAGCAGTTCCGGGTATACGCAGTATTTT
TRBJ2-5 . TRBV7-7 few CASSLGGAPYSQETQYF TGTGCCAGCAGCTTAGGGGGGGCCCCATACTCCCAAGAGACCCAGTACTTC
TRBJ2-7 . TRBV20-1 . CSAPGQTYEQYF TGCAGTGCTCCAGGACAGACCTACGAGCAGTACTTC
TRBJ1-2 TRBD1 TRBV12-3/TRBV12-4 . CASRLTLTGGYGYTF TGTGCCAGCAGGTTGACCTTAACAGGGGGGTATGGCTACACCTTC
TRBJ2-1 TRBD2 TRBV20-1 few CSASLYQTSGNQFF TGCAGTGCTAGTCTCTATCAGACTAGCGGGAATCAGTTCTTC
TRBJ1-4 . TRBV20-1 few CSATGAFPLLFF TGCAGTGCTACGGGCGCCTTCCCCCTACTGTTTTTT
TRBJ2-1 . TRBV13 . CASSPARHSYNEQFF TGTGCCAGCAGCCCGGCCCGTCATTCCTACAATGAGCAGTTCTTC
TRBJ2-1 TRBD1 TRBV11-1 . CASSLPGQVYNEQFF TGTGCCAGCAGCTTACCGGGACAGGTTTACAATGAGCAGTTCTTC
TRBJ2-1 TRBD1 TRBV19 few CATNRGLTYNEQFF TGCGCCACAAACAGGGGGCTAACCTACAATGAGCAGTTCTTC
TRBJ2-5 . TRBV7-4 . CASRLHREETQYF TGTGCCAGCAGGCTGCATCGAGAAGAGACCCAGTACTTC
TRBJ2-1 TRBD1 TRBV20-1 . CSAGRQGPTYNEQFF TGCAGTGCTGGGCGACAGGGGCCTACCTACAATGAGCAGTTCTTC
TRBJ2-1 . TRBV5-5 few CASSLKRPGAEQFF TGTGCCAGCAGCTTGAAGCGGCCCGGGGCTGAGCAGTTCTTC
TRBJ1-5 . TRBV20-1 . CSAASTGGRNQPQHF TGCAGTGCCGCGAGTACAGGAGGCCGGAATCAGCCCCAGCATTTT
TRBJ1-5 . TRBV10-2 . CATSGDGLRQPQHF TGCGCCACCTCAGGGGACGGGCTAAGGCAGCCCCAGCATTTT